At least ten counts were recorded for the clone carrying this TCR beta chain. Its antigen is not identified. The time point is: persistent/refractory GD, antithyroid drugs over 5 years with positive TRAb. RNA isolated from PBMCs was used to make the TCR library. It was American Thyroid Association guidelines that determined Graves' disease diagnosis. Recruitment took place at an endocrinology department in Xi'an, China. The data derive from a study of regulatory T cells in long-lasting Graves disease. Overall study results and limits: The persistent group shared 2,500 or so public clonotypes, more than the approximately 890 shared by new patients.

Germline assignment: CDR1 MDHEN and CDR2 SYDVKM. Trimming pared 7 bases from V and 3 bases from J, leaving 13 bases between. The CDR3 loop spans 13 amino acids. Building of the TCR beta libraries involved iRepertoire HTBI primers and Arm-PCR of CDR3 regions. TCRdb re-called the multiplex PCR reads through MiXCR, storing one row per CDR3 protein. The sample yields about 430,000 distinct CDR3 sequences, about 21% seen once. The rearrangement joins TRBV28 to TRBJ2-7; D is possibly TRBD1 or TRBD2 (6 bases each). This TCR came from a female donor with Graves disease. The sequencing used peripheral blood mononuclear cells (PBMCs), collected when the disease was refractory, from a patient treated with antithyroid drugs. The CDR3 DNA follows: TGTGCCAGCACGCTTAGGGGGGACTACGAGCAGTACTTC. It is translated as CASTLRGDYEQYF.